These 9 T cell receptor beta chains share one sample of origin, sequenced in a study of human T cells and chemical hapten exposure (dated by TCRdb to the early 2020s). Library preparation was by RACE. Data came from a NextSeq 500. The public reads were quality trimmed at Q25 with fastp and then assembled into clones with MiXCR by TCRdb, keeping productive beta chains. CDR3 protein duplicates are merged, each entry listing the most common genes and DNA. Within this sample are some 120,000 distinct CDR3 sequences, with roughly 12% of them counted one time only. Roughly 1.3% of the sample belongs to the ten largest clones. Read against the paper, the sample's time point label means: patch test 1, 2 weeks after DPC sensitization. Sample treatment or condition, as interpreted from the label and publication: therapeutic diphenylcyclopropenone sensitization with weekly scalp DPC. Sequencing used whole blood, obtained in connection with sensitization to the hapten diphenylcyclopropenone (DPC). These receptors all stem from a woman aged 45 to 65 with alopecia areata. Some clones in this sample may be carry-over from other donors' samples.

The chain employs TRBV7-9 and TRBJ1-4; D might be TRBD1 (6 bases). The germline gives CDR1 SEHNR, CDR2 FQNEAQ (reference sequence). The V gene lost 0 bases and the J gene lost 7 bases, with 9 bases spanning the gap. CDR3 length: 14 amino acids. This CDR3 reads CASSLATGGEKLFF. Written as DNA, the CDR3 is TGTGCCAGCAGCTTAGCGACAGGAGGTGAAAAACTGTTTTTT. Drawing the rest from reference TRBV7-9 and TRBJ1-4, the complete variable domain is DTGVSQNPRHKITKRGQNVTFRCDPISEHNRLYWYRQTLGQGPEFLTYFQNEAQLEKSRLLSDRFSAERPKGSFSTLEIQRTEQGDSAMYLCASSLATGGEKLFFGSGTQLSVL.

The rearrangement uses TRBV7-2 and TRBJ2-5, with TRBD2 as a possible D gene (5 bases). CDR1 and CDR2 (germline): SGHTA, FQGNSA. The CDR3 runs to 13 residues. V was clipped by 1 base and J by 4 bases, with 7 bases between them. The CDR3 protein is CASSLGRRETQYF. The CDR3, as DNA: TGTGCCAGCAGCTTAGGGAGGCGAGAGACCCAGTACTTC.

This clonotype has more than one count but fewer than ten. The V call is TRBV27, the J call TRBJ1-6; the D gene is possibly TRBD1 (5 bases). Trimming cost V 2 bases and J 8 bases, with 13 bases left between them. In germline, CDR1 is MNHEY, CDR2 SMNVEV (reference sequence). The CDR3 covers 15 residues. The CDR3 spells CASSLTRVEHSPLHF. For the CDR3, the DNA is TGTGCCAGCAGTTTAACCAGGGTTGAGCATTCACCCCTCCACTTT.

The rearrangement links TRBV6-5 to TRBJ2-4, with no clear D. This CDR3 is 14 amino acids long. The germline V and J ends were trimmed by 2 bases and 9 bases, with 14 bases remaining between them. Looked up from germline, CDR1 is MNHEY and CDR2 is SVGAGI. The CDR3 spells CASSYGVQTGIQYF. CDR3 nucleotides: TGTGCCAGCAGTTACGGAGTCCAAACCGGCATTCAGTACTTC.

This clonotype was seen many times. The chain couples TRBV18 to TRBJ1-1, with 7 bases aligning to TRBD1. This CDR3 contains 13 residues. V lost 4 bases to trimming and J lost 8 bases; unmatched junction nucleotides: 7. Per the germline V gene, CDR1 is KGHSH and CDR2 is LQKENI. The CDR3 nucleotides are TGTGCCAGCTCACGGGACAGTCCCCTGGAAGCTTTCTTT. The encoded protein is CASSRDSPLEAFF.

The rearrangement links TRBV5-1 to TRBJ2-1, with 12 bases aligning to TRBD2. Germline V gene lookup returns CDR1 SGHRS and CDR2 YFSETQ. This CDR3 has 14 amino acids. V gave up 5 bases and J gave up 4 bases; unmatched junction bases: 1. The DNA of the CDR3 is TGCGCCAGCAGACTAGCGGGAGGATACAATGAGCAGTTCTTC. Translation gives CASRLAGGYNEQFF.

This clonotype was seen ten or more times. The CDR3 nucleotides read TGTGCCAGCAGCGGGGACCTGTGGGGGGAAAAACTGTTTTTT. Encoded protein: CASSGDLWGEKLFF. The gene calls are TRBV7-2 and TRBJ1-4; tentatively, D is TRBD1 (5 bases). Germline lookup yields CDR1 SGHTA and CDR2 FQGNSA. The CDR3 contains 14 residues. V gave up 5 bases and J gave up 8 bases, with 15 bases separating them. Variable domain in full (rest from reference TRBV7-2 and TRBJ1-4): GAGVSQSPSNKVTEKGKDVELRCDPISGHTALYWYRQSLGQGLEFLIYFQGNSAPDKSGLPSDRFSAERTGGSVSTLTIQRTQQEDSAVYLCASSGDLWGEKLFFGSGTQLSVL.

The V gene is TRBV12-3 or TRBV12-4, the J gene TRBJ2-7; D remains ambiguous. V was cut by 3 bases and J by 0 bases, with 9 bases left in between. The CDR3 consists of 14 residues. The CDR3 coding sequence is TGTGCCAGCAGTTTTGGCAGGCACTCCTACGAGCAGTACTTC. Residues: CASSFGRHSYEQYF.

The chain has TRBV29-1 and TRBJ2-3; 7 nucleotides line up with TRBD2. Trimming removed 5 bases from V and 10 bases from J; junction bases left unmatched: 12. Germline V gives CDR1 SQVTM, CDR2 ANQGSEA. This CDR3 is 13 amino acids long. The chain's CDR3 is CSVYRTSAGAQYF. The CDR3 DNA follows: TGCAGCGTTTATAGAACTTCTGCGGGGGCGCAGTATTTT.